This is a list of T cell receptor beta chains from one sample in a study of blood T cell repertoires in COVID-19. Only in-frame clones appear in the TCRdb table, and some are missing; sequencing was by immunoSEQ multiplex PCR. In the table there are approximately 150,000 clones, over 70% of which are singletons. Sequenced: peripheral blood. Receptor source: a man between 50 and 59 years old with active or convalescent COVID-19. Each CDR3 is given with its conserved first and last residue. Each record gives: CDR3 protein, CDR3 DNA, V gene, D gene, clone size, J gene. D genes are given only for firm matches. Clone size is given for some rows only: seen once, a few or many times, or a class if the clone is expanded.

CDR3: CASSPVGTSGGTDTQYF
DNA: TGTGCCAGCAGCCCCGTTGGGACTAGCGGGGGTACAGATACGCAGTATTTT
V: TRBV7-3
D: TRBD2
size: NA
J: TRBJ2-3

CDR3: CASSQQGRDTEAFF
DNA: TGTGCCAGTAGTCAACAGGGTCGGGACACTGAAGCTTTCTTT
V: TRBV19
D: NA
size: once
J: TRBJ1-1

CDR3: CSVGRTSGNEQFF
DNA: TGCAGCGTTGGCCGGACTAGCGGCAATGAGCAGTTCTTC
V: TRBV29-1
D: TRBD2
size: NA
J: TRBJ2-1

CDR3: CAWRGRRLAGTDTQYF
DNA: TGTGCCTGGAGGGGGCGTCGACTAGCCGGCACAGATACGCAGTATTTT
V: TRBV30
D: TRBD2
size: NA
J: TRBJ2-3

CDR3: CASSPRTDEAFF
DNA: TGTGCCAGCAGCCCGCGGACAGATGAAGCTTTCTTT
V: TRBV7-2
D: NA
size: once
J: TRBJ1-1

CDR3: CASTQGLETQYF
DNA: TGTGCCAGCACTCAGGGGCTGGAGACCCAGTACTTC
V: TRBV27
D: NA
size: NA
J: TRBJ2-5

CDR3: CASSAQGQIPTTDTQYF
DNA: TGTGCCAGCAGCGCACAAGGACAGATCCCCACCACAGATACGCAGTATTTT
V: TRBV9
D: NA
size: NA
J: TRBJ2-3

CDR3: CASSQVRTASGNTIYF
DNA: TGTGCCAGCAGCCAAGTACGGACAGCTTCTGGAAACACCATATATTTT
V: TRBV4-2
D: NA
size: NA
J: TRBJ1-3

CDR3: CSASSLGFREGGTDTQYF
DNA: TGCAGTGCTAGTTCTCTTGGGTTCCGGGAGGGGGGCACAGATACGCAGTATTTT
V: TRBV20-1
D: TRBD2
size: NA
J: TRBJ2-3

CDR3: CASRPLGLAETQETQYF
DNA: TGTGCCAGCAGGCCTCTGGGGCTAGCGGAGACTCAAGAGACCCAGTACTTC
V: TRBV28
D: TRBD2
size: few
J: TRBJ2-5

CDR3: CAWSPGTVGEQYF
DNA: TGTGCCTGGAGTCCCGGGACAGTCGGCGAGCAGTACTTC
V: TRBV30
D: TRBD1
size: NA
J: TRBJ2-7

CDR3: CATFTEGDGYTF
DNA: TGTGCCACCTTTACTGAGGGGGATGGCTACACCTTC
V: TRBV6-5
D: NA
size: few
J: TRBJ1-2

CDR3: CASRAGQGAYEQYF
DNA: TGTGCCAGCAGGGCGGGACAGGGGGCCTACGAGCAGTACTTC
V: TRBV27
D: TRBD1
size: NA
J: TRBJ2-7

CDR3: CASSLALGTAAYEQYF
DNA: TGCGCCAGCAGCTTGGCCCTCGGGACAGCTGCCTACGAGCAGTACTTC
V: TRBV5-1
D: TRBD1
size: NA
J: TRBJ2-7

CDR3: CASSSRQGVFNQPQHF
DNA: TGTGCCAGCAGCAGCAGACAGGGGGTATTTAATCAGCCCCAGCATTTT
V: TRBV21-1
D: NA
size: NA
J: TRBJ1-5

CDR3: CASSMGASTDTQYF
DNA: TGTGCCAGCAGCATGGGGGCTAGCACAGATACGCAGTATTTT
V: TRBV5-6
D: NA
size: NA
J: TRBJ2-3

CDR3: CASSSGLRRAW
DNA: TGTGCCAGCAGTTCCGGACTACGGAGGGCATGG
V: TRBV27
D: NA
size: NA
J: TRBJ2-7

CDR3: CASSANNEQFF
DNA: TGTGCCAGCAGTGCAAACAATGAGCAGTTCTTC
V: TRBV2
D: NA
size: once
J: TRBJ2-1

CDR3: CASSELGQGALPVYNEQFF
DNA: TGTGCCAGCAGTGAGTTAGGACAGGGGGCGCTTCCCGTTTACAATGAGCAGTTCTTC
V: TRBV6-1
D: TRBD1
size: NA
J: TRBJ2-1

CDR3: CASSPLSGSGSYNEQFF
DNA: TGTGCCAGCTCACCACTTAGCGGGAGTGGGTCCTACAATGAGCAGTTCTTC
V: TRBV18
D: TRBD2
size: NA
J: TRBJ2-1

CDR3: CASSQKQGWTGELFF
DNA: TGTGCCAGCAGCCAAAAGCAGGGTTGGACCGGGGAGCTGTTTTTT
V: TRBV14
D: NA
size: NA
J: TRBJ2-2

CDR3: CASSELRGGQETQYF
DNA: TGTGCCAGCAGTGAACTGCGGGGGGGCCAAGAGACCCAGTACTTC
V: TRBV2
D: TRBD2
size: NA
J: TRBJ2-5

CDR3: CASSGTGGWDNYGYTF
DNA: TGCGCCAGCAGTGGGACAGGGGGCTGGGATAACTATGGCTACACCTTC
V: TRBV10-2
D: TRBD1
size: NA
J: TRBJ1-2

CDR3: CASSERTLSDTQYF
DNA: TGTGCCAGCAGTGAGAGGACACTCTCAGATACGCAGTATTTT
V: TRBV2
D: NA
size: NA
J: TRBJ2-3

CDR3: CASSVLAGGANVLTF
DNA: TGTGCCAGTAGTGTCCTAGCGGGTGGGGCCAACGTCCTGACTTTC
V: TRBV19
D: TRBD2
size: NA
J: TRBJ2-6

CDR3: CASSYSRGENTIYF
DNA: TGTGCCAGCAGTTACTCGCGGGGGGAAAACACCATATATTTT
V: TRBV6-5
D: NA
size: once
J: TRBJ1-3

CDR3: CAWTALTGLTEAFF
DNA: TGTGCCTGGACTGCTCTGACAGGGCTGACTGAAGCTTTCTTT
V: TRBV30
D: TRBD1
size: NA
J: TRBJ1-1

CDR3: CASSLGTGTGGEQYF
DNA: TGTGCCAGCAGCTTAGGAACCGGGACAGGGGGCGAGCAGTACTTC
V: TRBV7-7
D: TRBD1
size: NA
J: TRBJ2-7

CDR3: CASNFGGYWVEQFF
DNA: TGTGCCAGCAACTTTGGGGGGTACTGGGTTGAGCAGTTCTTC
V: TRBV21-1
D: NA
size: NA
J: TRBJ2-1

CDR3: CATSRSGLAGSDTQYF
DNA: TGTGCCACCAGCAGATCTGGACTAGCGGGATCAGATACGCAGTATTTT
V: TRBV15
D: TRBD2
size: NA
J: TRBJ2-3

CDR3: CASSPNRDKEAFF
DNA: TGTGCCAGCTCTCCCAACAGGGATAAGGAAGCTTTCTTT
V: TRBV18
D: NA
size: NA
J: TRBJ1-1

CDR3: CATRLGNYNEQFF
DNA: TGTGCCACCAGACTCGGGAACTACAATGAGCAGTTCTTC
V: TRBV15
D: NA
size: few
J: TRBJ2-1

CDR3: CASRDTGSYEQYF
DNA: TGTGCCAGCAGAGATACAGGGTCTTACGAGCAGTACTTC
V: TRBV2
D: NA
size: NA
J: TRBJ2-7

CDR3: CAWSAQDSPLHF
DNA: TGTGCCTGGAGCGCTCAGGATTCACCCCTCCACTTT
V: TRBV30
D: NA
size: few
J: TRBJ1-6

CDR3: CASSLGGTVSYNEQFF
DNA: TGTGCCAGCAGCTTAGGAGGGACAGTCTCCTACAATGAGCAGTTCTTC
V: TRBV7-9
D: TRBD1
size: NA
J: TRBJ2-1

CDR3: CARSDRDGEKLFF
DNA: TGTGCCCGCTCTGACAGGGATGGGGAAAAACTGTTTTTT
V: TRBV6-5
D: TRBD1
size: once
J: TRBJ1-4

CDR3: CASSEGATGGIGEKLFF
DNA: TGTGCCAGCAGTGAGGGGGCGACAGGGGGGATAGGTGAAAAACTGTTTTTT
V: TRBV2
D: TRBD1
size: NA
J: TRBJ1-4

CDR3: CATSDWTSGNTGELFF
DNA: TGTGCCACCAGTGATTGGACTAGCGGGAACACCGGGGAGCTGTTTTTT
V: TRBV24-1
D: TRBD2
size: NA
J: TRBJ2-2

CDR3: CASRPGLADSDTQYF
DNA: TGTGCCAGCAGGCCGGGACTAGCGGACTCAGATACGCAGTATTTT
V: TRBV28
D: TRBD2
size: few
J: TRBJ2-3

CDR3: CASSQQGVDGYTF
DNA: TGTGCCAGCAGCCAACAGGGAGTCGACGGCTACACCTTC
V: TRBV6-2/TRBV6-3
D: NA
size: NA
J: TRBJ1-2

CDR3: CAISVVGTDYEQYF
DNA: TGTGCCATCAGTGTAGTGGGGACAGACTACGAGCAGTACTTC
V: TRBV10-3
D: TRBD1
size: NA
J: TRBJ2-7

CDR3: CASSVDSGIANTIYF
DNA: TGTGCCAGCAGCGTAGATTCAGGGATTGCAAACACCATATATTTT
V: TRBV9
D: NA
size: NA
J: TRBJ1-3

CDR3: CASSIGQGLMNTEAFF
DNA: TGTGCCAGCAGTATAGGACAGGGTCTTATGAACACTGAAGCTTTCTTT
V: TRBV27
D: TRBD1
size: few
J: TRBJ1-1

CDR3: CSSWGGDTEAFF
DNA: TGCAGCTCATGGGGCGGGGACACTGAAGCTTTCTTT
V: TRBV29-1
D: NA
size: NA
J: TRBJ1-1

CDR3: CASSSGGGTGELFF
DNA: TGTGCCAGCAGTTCGGGAGGGGGCACCGGGGAGCTGTTTTTT
V: TRBV6-5
D: TRBD2
size: NA
J: TRBJ2-2

CDR3: CASSRTGVPLNTEAFF
DNA: TGTGCCAGCAGCCGAACAGGGGTGCCTTTGAACACTGAAGCTTTCTTT
V: TRBV5-4
D: TRBD1
size: NA
J: TRBJ1-1

CDR3: CASSEGLAGFGSEQYF
DNA: TGCGCCAGCAGTGAGGGACTAGCGGGATTTGGATCTGAGCAGTACTTC
V: TRBV10-2
D: TRBD2
size: many
J: TRBJ2-7

CDR3: CASSFTAYSNQPQHF
DNA: TGTGCCAGCAGTTTTACAGCCTATAGCAATCAGCCCCAGCATTTT
V: TRBV28
D: NA
size: NA
J: TRBJ1-5

CDR3: CASSSLRGANEKLFF
DNA: TGTGCCAGCAGTTCCCTCAGGGGGGCTAATGAAAAACTGTTTTTT
V: TRBV27
D: TRBD1
size: NA
J: TRBJ1-4

CDR3: CATSREQGLMFF
DNA: TGTGCCACCAGCAGAGAGCAGGGGTTAATGTTTTTT
V: TRBV15
D: NA
size: NA
J: TRBJ1-4

CDR3: CASSRDRGEKLFF
DNA: TGTGCTAGCAGCCGGGACAGGGGTGAAAAACTGTTTTTT
V: TRBV7-7
D: TRBD1
size: NA
J: TRBJ1-4